The subject of this entry is one TCR beta chain. As yet, its antigen is unknown. All of the isolated RNA was reverse transcribed, so expressed TCRB transcripts were sequenced. TCRdb keeps only in-frame clones here, not all; method: immunoSEQ multiplex PCR. The sample consists of about 620,000 clones, 15% to 17% of them appearing once. This sample is drawn from a study of beta chain features in type 1 diabetes. Study observations and caveats: Type 1 diabetes patients showed a moderate but significant shortening of TCRB CDR3s in all four CD4+ subsets. The naive, central memory and Treg TCRB repertoires showed an apparent similarity that was greater among patients than among healthy donors.

Trimming stripped 0 bases from V and 3 bases from J, with 8 bases between. The germline V gene has CDR1 SEHNR and CDR2 FQNEAQ (reference sequence). The CDR3 sequence is 14 residues long. All sorted populations exceeded 95% purity. The clonotype comes from a man younger than 30 in good health. V gene TRBV7-9 combines with J gene TRBJ2-5; no clear D gene. What was sequenced was naive CD4+ T cells from blood. CDR3 DNA: TGTGCCAGCAGCTTAGCGGGGTGGGAAGAGACCCAGTACTTC. It yields the protein CASSLAGWEETQYF.